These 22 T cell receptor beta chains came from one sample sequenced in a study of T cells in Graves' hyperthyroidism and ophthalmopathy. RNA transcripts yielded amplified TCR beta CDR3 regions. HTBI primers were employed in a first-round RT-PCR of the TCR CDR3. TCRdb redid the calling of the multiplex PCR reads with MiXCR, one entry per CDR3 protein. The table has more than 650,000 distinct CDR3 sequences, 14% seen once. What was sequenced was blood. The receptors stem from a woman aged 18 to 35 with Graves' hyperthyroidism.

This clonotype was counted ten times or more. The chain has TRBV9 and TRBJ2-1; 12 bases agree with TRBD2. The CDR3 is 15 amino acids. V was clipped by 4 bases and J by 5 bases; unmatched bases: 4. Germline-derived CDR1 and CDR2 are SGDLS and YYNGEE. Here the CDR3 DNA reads TGTGCCAGCAGCCAGACTAGCGGGGGACACAATGAGCAGTTCTTC. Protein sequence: CASSQTSGGHNEQFF.

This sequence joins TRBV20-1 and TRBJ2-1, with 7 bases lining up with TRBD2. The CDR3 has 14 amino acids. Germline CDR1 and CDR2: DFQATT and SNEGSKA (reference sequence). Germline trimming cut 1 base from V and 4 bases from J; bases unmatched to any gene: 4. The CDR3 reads CSARVLADYNEQFF. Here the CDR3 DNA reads TGCAGTGCTAGAGTGCTAGCGGATTACAATGAGCAGTTCTTC.

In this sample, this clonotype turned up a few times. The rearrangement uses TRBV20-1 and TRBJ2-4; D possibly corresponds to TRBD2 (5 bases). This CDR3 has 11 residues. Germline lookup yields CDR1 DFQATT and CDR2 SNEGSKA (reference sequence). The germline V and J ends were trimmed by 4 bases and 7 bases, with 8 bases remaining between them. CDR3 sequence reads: CSATGINIQYF. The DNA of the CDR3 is TGCAGTGCTACGGGGATTAACATTCAGTACTTC.

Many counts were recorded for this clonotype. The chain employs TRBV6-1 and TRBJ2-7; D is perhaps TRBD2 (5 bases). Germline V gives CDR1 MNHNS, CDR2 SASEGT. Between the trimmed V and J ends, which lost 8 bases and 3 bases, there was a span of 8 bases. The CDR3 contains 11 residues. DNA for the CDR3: TGTGCCAGCGGAGGAAGCTACGAGCAGTACTTC. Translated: CASGGSYEQYF.

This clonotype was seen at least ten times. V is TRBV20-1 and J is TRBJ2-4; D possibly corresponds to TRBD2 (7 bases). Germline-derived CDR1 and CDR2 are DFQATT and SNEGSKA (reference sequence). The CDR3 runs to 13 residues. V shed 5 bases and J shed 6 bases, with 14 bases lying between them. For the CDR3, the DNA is TGCAGTGCTGCCCTGGGGGGGCTAAACATTCAGTACTTC. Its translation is CSAALGGLNIQYF.

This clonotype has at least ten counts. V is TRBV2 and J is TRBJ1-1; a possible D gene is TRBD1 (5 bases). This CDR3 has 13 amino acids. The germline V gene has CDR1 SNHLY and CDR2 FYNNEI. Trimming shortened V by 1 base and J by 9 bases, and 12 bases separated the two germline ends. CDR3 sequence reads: CASSEDQGGKAFF. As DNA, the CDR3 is TGTGCCAGCAGTGAAGACCAGGGTGGGAAAGCTTTCTTT.

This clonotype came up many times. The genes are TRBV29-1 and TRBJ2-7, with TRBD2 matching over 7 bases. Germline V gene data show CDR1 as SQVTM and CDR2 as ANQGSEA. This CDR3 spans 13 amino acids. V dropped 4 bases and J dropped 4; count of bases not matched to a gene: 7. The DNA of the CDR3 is TGCAGCGTTGTTGGTGGGAGGGCTTACGAGCAGTACTTC. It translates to CSVVGGRAYEQYF.

For the CDR3, the DNA is TGTGCCAGCTCACCCAAGAGGACAGGGGGCGCGTCTGGGGCCAACGTCCTGACTTTC. Amino acid sequence: CASSPKRTGGASGANVLTF. The J gene is TRBJ2-6, the V gene TRBV18; 11 nucleotides match TRBD1. This CDR3 comprises 19 residues. J lost 1 base, V lost 3 bases, and 8 bases had no gene match. Germline CDR1 is KGHSH and CDR2 is LQKENI.

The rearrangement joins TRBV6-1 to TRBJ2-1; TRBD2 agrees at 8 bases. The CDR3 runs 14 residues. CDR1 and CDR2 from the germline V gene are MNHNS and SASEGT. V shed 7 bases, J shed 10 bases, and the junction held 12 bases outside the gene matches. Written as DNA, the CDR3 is TGTGCCAGCATCTATACGGGAGGGTTAGGGGAGCAGTTCTTC. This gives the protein CASIYTGGLGEQFF.

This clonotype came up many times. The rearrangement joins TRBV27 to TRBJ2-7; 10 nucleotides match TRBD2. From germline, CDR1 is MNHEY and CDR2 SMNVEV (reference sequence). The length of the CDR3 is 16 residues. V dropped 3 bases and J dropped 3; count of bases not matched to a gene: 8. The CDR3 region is CASSFKAGGLGYEQYF. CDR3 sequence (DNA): TGTGCCAGCAGTTTTAAAGCGGGAGGGCTCGGCTACGAGCAGTACTTC.

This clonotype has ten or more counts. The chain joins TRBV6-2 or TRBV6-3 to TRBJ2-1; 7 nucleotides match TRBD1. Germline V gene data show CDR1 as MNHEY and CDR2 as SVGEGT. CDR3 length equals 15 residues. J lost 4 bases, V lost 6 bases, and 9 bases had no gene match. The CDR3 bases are TGTGCCAGCAGCTTAGCCGGGACAGTATACAATGAGCAGTTCTTC. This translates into CASSLAGTVYNEQFF.

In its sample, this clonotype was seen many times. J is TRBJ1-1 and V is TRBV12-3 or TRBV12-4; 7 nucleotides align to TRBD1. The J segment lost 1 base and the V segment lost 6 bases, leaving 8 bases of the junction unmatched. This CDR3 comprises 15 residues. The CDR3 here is CASSHRQGPNTEAFF. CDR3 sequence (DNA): TGTGCCAGCAGCCACCGACAGGGACCGAACACTGAAGCTTTCTTT.

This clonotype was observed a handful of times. The CDR3 protein is CASSARGGVRETQYF. Written as DNA, the CDR3 is TGTGCCAGCAGCGCGCGGGGAGGGGTTCGGGAGACCCAGTACTTC. V usage is TRBV7-3 and J usage is TRBJ2-5; 7 bases agree with TRBD2. The CDR3 loop spans 15 amino acids. Germline CDR1 reads SGHTA; CDR2 reads FQGTGA. J was trimmed by 5 bases and V by 5 bases; bases with no gene match: 11.

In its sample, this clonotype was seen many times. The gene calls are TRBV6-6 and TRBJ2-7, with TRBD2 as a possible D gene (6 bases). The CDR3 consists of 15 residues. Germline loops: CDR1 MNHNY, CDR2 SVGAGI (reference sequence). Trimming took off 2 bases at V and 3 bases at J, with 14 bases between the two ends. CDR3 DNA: TGTGCCAGCAGTTACGCGACCGGGGGTGGCTACGAGCAGTACTTC. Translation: CASSYATGGGYEQYF.

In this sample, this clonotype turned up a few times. The CDR3 protein is CSARRAGRGYEQYF. CDR3 DNA sequence: TGCAGTGCTAGAAGGGCAGGCAGGGGCTACGAGCAGTACTTC. This sequence joins TRBV20-1 and TRBJ2-7; D may be TRBD1 (6 bases). V lost 2 bases and J 3 bases, leaving 14 bases between the germline ends. This CDR3 has 14 amino acids. In germline, CDR1 is DFQATT, CDR2 SNEGSKA (reference sequence).

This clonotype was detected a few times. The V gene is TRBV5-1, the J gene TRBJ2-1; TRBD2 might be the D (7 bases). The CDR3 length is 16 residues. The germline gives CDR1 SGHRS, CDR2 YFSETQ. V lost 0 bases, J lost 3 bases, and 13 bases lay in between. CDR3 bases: TGCGCCAGCAGCTTGGGGGGGGGCATGGACTACAATGAGCAGTTCTTC. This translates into CASSLGGGMDYNEQFF.

The CDR3 sequence is CASSFHRDRPNYGYTF. The CDR3 DNA reads as TGTGCCAGCAGTTTCCATCGGGACAGACCTAACTATGGCTACACCTTC. This chain joins TRBV27 and TRBJ1-2, with 7 positions matching TRBD1. Trimming took 3 bases from V and 0 from J; bases not matched to a gene: 7. The CDR3 has 16 amino acids. Germline-derived CDR1 and CDR2 are MNHEY and SMNVEV (reference sequence).

The CDR3 protein is CASSEGSGTTGNTIYF. The CDR3, as DNA: TGTGCCAGCAGTGAGGGCAGTGGAACTACTGGAAACACCATATATTTT. The chain recombines TRBV2 with TRBJ1-3, with D unclear. CDR1 is SNHLY and CDR2 is FYNNEI in the germline V gene. The length of the CDR3 is 16 residues. V dropped 3 bases and J dropped 2 bases, with 14 bases sitting between them.

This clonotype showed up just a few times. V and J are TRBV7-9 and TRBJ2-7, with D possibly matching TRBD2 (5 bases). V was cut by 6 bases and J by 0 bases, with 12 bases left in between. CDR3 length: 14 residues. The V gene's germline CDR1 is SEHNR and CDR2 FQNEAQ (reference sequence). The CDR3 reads CASSPDGGSYEQYF. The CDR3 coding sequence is TGTGCCAGCAGTCCGGACGGAGGCTCCTACGAGCAGTACTTC.

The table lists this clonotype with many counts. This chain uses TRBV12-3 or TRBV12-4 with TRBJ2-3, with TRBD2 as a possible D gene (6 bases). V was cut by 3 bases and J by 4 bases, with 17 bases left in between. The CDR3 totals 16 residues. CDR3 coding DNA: TGTGCCAGCAGTTTCCAGGCGGGACTGGGGCCAGATACGCAGTATTTT. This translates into CASSFQAGLGPDTQYF.

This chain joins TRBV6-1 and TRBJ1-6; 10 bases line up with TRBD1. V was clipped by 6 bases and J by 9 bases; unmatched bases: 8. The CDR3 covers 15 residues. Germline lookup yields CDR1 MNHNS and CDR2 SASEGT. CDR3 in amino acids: CASREGQGPSSPLHF. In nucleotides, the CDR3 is TGTGCCAGCAGGGAGGGACAGGGGCCTTCTTCACCCCTCCACTTT.

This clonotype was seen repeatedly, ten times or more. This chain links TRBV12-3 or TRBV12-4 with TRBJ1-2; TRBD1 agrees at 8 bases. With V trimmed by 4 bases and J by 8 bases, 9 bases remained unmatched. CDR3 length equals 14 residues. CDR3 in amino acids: CASSSRTGPTGYTF. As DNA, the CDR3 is TGTGCCAGCAGTTCCCGGACAGGGCCTACGGGCTACACCTTC.